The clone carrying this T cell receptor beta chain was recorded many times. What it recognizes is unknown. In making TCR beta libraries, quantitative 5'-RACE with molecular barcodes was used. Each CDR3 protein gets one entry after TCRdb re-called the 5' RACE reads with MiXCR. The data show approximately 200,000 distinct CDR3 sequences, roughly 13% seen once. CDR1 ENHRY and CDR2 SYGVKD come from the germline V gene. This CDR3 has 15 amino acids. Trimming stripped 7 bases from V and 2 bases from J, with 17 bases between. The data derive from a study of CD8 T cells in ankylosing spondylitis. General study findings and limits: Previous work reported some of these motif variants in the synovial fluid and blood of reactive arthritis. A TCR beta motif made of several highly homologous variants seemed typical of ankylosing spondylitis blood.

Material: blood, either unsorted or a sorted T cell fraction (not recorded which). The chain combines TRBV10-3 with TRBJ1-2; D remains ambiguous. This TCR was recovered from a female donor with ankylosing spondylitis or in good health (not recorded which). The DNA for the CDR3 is TGTGCCATCAAGGCAGGACCGGGGATGAACTATGGCTACACCTTC. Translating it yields CAIKAGPGMNYGYTF.